A single sample gave rise to the 5 T cell receptor beta chains below, sequenced in a study of blood T cell repertoires in COVID-19. The method was immunoSEQ multiplex PCR; TCRdb's version includes in-frame clones alone and lacks a portion of them. The sample gives under 250,000 clones, approximately 86% of which show up once; around 6% is in the top ten. Sequenced: peripheral blood. The source of these receptors is a human donor in a cohort sampled during active COVID-19.

This clone has a single count. The chain combines TRBV6-5 with TRBJ1-1; D is possibly TRBD1 (5 bases). Germline V CDR1 and CDR2: MNHEY, SVGAGI. The CDR3 sequence is 14 residues long. Trimming left V 6 bases short and J 0 bases short, with 11 bases between. The CDR3 DNA reads TGTGCCAGCAGCACCGGGGGAGTGAACACTGAAGCTTTCTTT. It specifies CASSTGGVNTEAFF.

The chain combines TRBV11-2 with TRBJ2-7; 10 nucleotides line up with TRBD1. The CDR3 consists of 17 residues. Trimming took 6 bases from V and 4 from J; bases not matched to a gene: 15. Germline V lookup: CDR1 SGHAT, CDR2 FQNNGV. The CDR3, as DNA: TGTGCCAGCAGGGACACTCGGGGGGCGGGACAGGGGTACGAGCAGTACTTC. The encoded protein is CASRDTRGAGQGYEQYF.

This clone was counted a single time. J is TRBJ1-5 and V is TRBV19; 8 positions match TRBD1. Germline V gene data show CDR1 as LNHDA and CDR2 as SQIVND (reference sequence). CDR3 size: 16 residues. J gave up 2 bases and V 2 bases, and 5 bases lay outside the gene matches. CDR3 loop: CASSILQGAGNQPQHF. The CDR3 DNA reads as TGTGCCAGTAGTATACTCCAGGGGGCTGGCAATCAGCCCCAGCATTTT.

CDR3 residues: CASSQDGWGEGNQPQHF. The DNA of the CDR3 is TGTGCCAGCAGCCAAGATGGTTGGGGGGAGGGCAATCAGCCCCAGCATTTT. V gene TRBV4-2 combines with J gene TRBJ1-5; tentatively, D is TRBD1 (5 bases). Trimming took off 0 bases at V and 2 bases at J, with 14 bases between the two ends. The CDR3 length is 17 residues. CDR1 is LGHNA, CDR2 YNFKEQ, per germline.

Only a few counts were recorded for this clone. DNA of the CDR3: TGTGCCTGGAGTACAGGACAGAACACTGAAGCTTTCTTT. Its protein product is CAWSTGQNTEAFF. V is TRBV30 and J is TRBJ1-1, with a possible D match to TRBD1 (5 bases). Trimming pared 2 bases from V and 1 base from J, leaving 8 bases between. CDR1 and CDR2 from the germline V gene are GTSNPN and SVGIG (reference sequence). The CDR3 is 13 residues long.